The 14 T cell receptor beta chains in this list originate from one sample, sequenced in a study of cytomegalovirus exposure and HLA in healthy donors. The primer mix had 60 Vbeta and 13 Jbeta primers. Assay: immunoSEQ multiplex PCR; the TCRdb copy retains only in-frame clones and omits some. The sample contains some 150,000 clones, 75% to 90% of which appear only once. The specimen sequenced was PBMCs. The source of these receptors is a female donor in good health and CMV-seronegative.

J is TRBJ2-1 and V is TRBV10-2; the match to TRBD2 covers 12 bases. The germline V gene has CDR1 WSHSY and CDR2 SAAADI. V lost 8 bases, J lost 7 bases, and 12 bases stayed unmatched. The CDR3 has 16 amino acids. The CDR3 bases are TGCGCCAGCGAGGCTAGCGGGAGGGCCGTAGGGAATGAGCAGTTCTTC. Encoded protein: CASEASGRAVGNEQFF.

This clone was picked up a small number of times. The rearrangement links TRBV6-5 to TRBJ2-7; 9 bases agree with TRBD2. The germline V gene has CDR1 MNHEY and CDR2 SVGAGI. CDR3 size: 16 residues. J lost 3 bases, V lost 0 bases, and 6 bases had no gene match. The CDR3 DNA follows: TGTGCCAGCAGTTACTCGACGCTAGCGGGGCACTACGAGCAGTACTTC. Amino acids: CASSYSTLAGHYEQYF.

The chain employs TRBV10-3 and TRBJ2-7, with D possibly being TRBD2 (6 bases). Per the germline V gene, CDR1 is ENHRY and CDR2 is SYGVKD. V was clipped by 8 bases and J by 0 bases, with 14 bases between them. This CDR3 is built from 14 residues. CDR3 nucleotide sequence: TGTGCCATCCCCCCGGGAGCGAGCTCCTACGAGCAGTACTTC. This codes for CAIPPGASSYEQYF.

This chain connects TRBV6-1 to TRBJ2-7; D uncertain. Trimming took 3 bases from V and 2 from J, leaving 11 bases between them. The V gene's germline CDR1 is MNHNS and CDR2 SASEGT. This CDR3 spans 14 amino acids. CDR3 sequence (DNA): TGTGCCAGCAGTGATACGACTCACACCTACGAGCAGTACTTC. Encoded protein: CASSDTTHTYEQYF.

The CDR3 is CAWRTSGREQFF. In DNA, the CDR3 is TGTGCCTGGAGGACTAGCGGGAGGGAGCAGTTCTTC. The J gene is TRBJ2-1, the V gene TRBV30, with TRBD2 matching over 13 bases. V lost 3 bases to trimming and J lost 10 bases; unmatched junction nucleotides: 0. The CDR3 is 12 amino acids. Per the germline V gene, CDR1 is GTSNPN and CDR2 is SVGIG (reference sequence).

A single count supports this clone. The CDR3 coding sequence is TGTGCCAGCTGTGGACTACCAATTGCAACTAATGAAAAACTGTTTTTT. It translates to CASCGLPIATNEKLFF. The genes are TRBV6-1 and TRBJ1-4; D is unclear. V was trimmed by 8 bases and J by 0 bases, leaving 16 bases between them. This CDR3 is built from 16 residues. Germline values: CDR1 MNHNS, CDR2 SASEGT.

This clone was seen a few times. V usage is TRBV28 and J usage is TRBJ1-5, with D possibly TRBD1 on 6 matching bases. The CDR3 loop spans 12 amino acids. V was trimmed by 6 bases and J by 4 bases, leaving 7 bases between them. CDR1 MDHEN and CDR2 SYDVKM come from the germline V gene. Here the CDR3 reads CASRTGNQPQHF. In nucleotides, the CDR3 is TGTGCCAGCAGAACAGGGAATCAGCCCCAGCATTTT.

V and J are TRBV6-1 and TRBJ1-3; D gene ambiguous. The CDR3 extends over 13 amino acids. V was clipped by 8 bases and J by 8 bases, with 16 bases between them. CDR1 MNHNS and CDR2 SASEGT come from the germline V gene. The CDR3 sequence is CASSGPPSDTIYF. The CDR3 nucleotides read TGTGCCAGCTCCGGCCCCCCCAGCGACACCATATATTTT.

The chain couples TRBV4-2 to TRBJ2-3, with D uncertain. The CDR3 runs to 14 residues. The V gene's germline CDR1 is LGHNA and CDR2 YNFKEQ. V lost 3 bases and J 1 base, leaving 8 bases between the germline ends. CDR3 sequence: CASSHPRGTDTQYF. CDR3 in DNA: TGTGCCAGCAGCCACCCCCGGGGCACAGATACGCAGTATTTT.

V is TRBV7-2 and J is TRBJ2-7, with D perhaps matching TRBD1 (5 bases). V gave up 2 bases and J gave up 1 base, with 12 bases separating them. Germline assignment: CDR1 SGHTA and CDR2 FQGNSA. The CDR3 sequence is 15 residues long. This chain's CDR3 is CASSLQGAISYEQYF. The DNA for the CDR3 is TGTGCCAGCAGCTTACAGGGCGCGATTTCCTACGAGCAGTACTTC.

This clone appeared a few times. The DNA for the CDR3 is TGTGCCAGCAGTTACTCAACGGGGAGGACTAACTATGGCTACACCTTC. Translating it yields CASSYSTGRTNYGYTF. The chain has TRBV6-6 and TRBJ1-2; D remains ambiguous. V shed 0 bases and J shed 0 bases, with 11 bases lying between them. The CDR3 is made up of 16 amino acids. Germline V gene sequence: CDR1 MNHNY, CDR2 SVGAGI (reference sequence).

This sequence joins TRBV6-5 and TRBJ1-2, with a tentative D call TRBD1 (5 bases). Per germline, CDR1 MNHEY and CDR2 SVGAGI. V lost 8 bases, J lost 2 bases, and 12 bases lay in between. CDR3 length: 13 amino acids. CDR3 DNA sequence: TGTGCCAGCCGAGCGCCAGGGAACTATGGCTACACCTTC. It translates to CASRAPGNYGYTF.

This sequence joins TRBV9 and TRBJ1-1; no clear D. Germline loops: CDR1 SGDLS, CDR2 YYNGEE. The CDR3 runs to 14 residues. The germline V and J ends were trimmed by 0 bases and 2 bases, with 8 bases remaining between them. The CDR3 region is CASSVAGENTEAFF. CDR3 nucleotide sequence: TGTGCCAGCAGCGTAGCTGGAGAAAACACTGAAGCTTTCTTT.

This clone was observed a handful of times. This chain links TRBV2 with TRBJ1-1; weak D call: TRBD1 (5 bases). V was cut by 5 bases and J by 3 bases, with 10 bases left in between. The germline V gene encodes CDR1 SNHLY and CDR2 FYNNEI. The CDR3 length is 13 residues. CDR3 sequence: CASSWEGDTEAFF. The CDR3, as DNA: TGTGCCAGCAGTTGGGAAGGGGACACTGAAGCTTTCTTT.